The rows below give T cell receptor beta chains drawn from one sample of a study of blood T cell repertoires in COVID-19. TCRdb's copy holds only in-frame clones and misses some; the assay was immunoSEQ multiplex PCR. The sample includes around 200,000 clones, approximately 81% of them seen just once. Material: peripheral blood. These receptors were collected from a woman aged 80 or older with acute or convalescent COVID-19. CDR3s include the opening cysteine and the closing phenylalanine or tryptophan. The order of the fields is D gene, clone size, J gene, V gene, CDR3 DNA, CDR3 protein. A D gene is named only where the DNA matches it firmly. Clone size is not always given. Where it is, it says once, few, many or a class for expanded clones.

.,.,TRBJ1-1,TRBV14,TGTGCCAGCAGCCAAGTCCAGGGATTTGGTCACACTGAAGCTTTCTTT,CASSQVQGFGHTEAFF
TRBD1,.,TRBJ1-4,TRBV27,TGTGCCAGCAGTTTTGCAGGGGGTAATGAAAAACTGTTTTTT,CASSFAGGNEKLFF
TRBD2,.,TRBJ2-2,TRBV7-2,TGTGCCAGCAGCTGGACTAGCGGGAGTTCTAGCGGGGAGCTGTTTTTT,CASSWTSGSSSGELFF
.,.,TRBJ2-1,TRBV30,TGTGCCTGGGGGCAGAACAGGGACAATGAGCAGTTCTTC,CAWGQNRDNEQFF
.,.,TRBJ2-2,TRBV5-1,TGCGCCAGCAGCTCGTCCTCCCCAGGGCCCACCGGGGAGCTGTTTTTT,CASSSSSPGPTGELFF
.,.,TRBJ2-5,TRBV9,TGTGCCAGCAGCGTAGGCGGCCCCCGACAAGAGACCCAGTACTTC,CASSVGGPRQETQYF
TRBD1,.,TRBJ2-7,TRBV5-1,TGCGCCAGCAGCTTTCTTGGACAGGGAGTAAACTACGAGCAGTACTTC,CASSFLGQGVNYEQYF
TRBD1,few,TRBJ1-1,TRBV4-3,TGCGCCAGCAGCCAAGAGGTGTCAGACGGGACAGGGGTAAAAGCTTTCTTT,CASSQEVSDGTGVKAFF
TRBD1,.,TRBJ2-2,TRBV5-4,TGTGCCAGCACCGCCGGACAGGGTTACACCGGGGAGCTGTTTTTT,CASTAGQGYTGELFF
TRBD1,.,TRBJ1-2,TRBV7-9,TGTGCCAGCAGCCCCCCGGGACAGGAGTTTAACTATGGCTACACCTTC,CASSPPGQEFNYGYTF
.,.,TRBJ1-5,TRBV6-2/TRBV6-3,TGTGCCAGCAGTTACGAGCTCAATCAGCCCCAGCATTTT,CASSYELNQPQHF
.,.,TRBJ1-5,TRBV30,TGTGCCTGGAGTGATCCGAGGGGGAGGGATCAGCCCCAGCATTTT,CAWSDPRGRDQPQHF
.,.,TRBJ1-4,TRBV6-6,TGTGCCAGCACTTCTCGACAGGCAACTAATGAAAAACTGTTTTTT,CASTSRQATNEKLFF
.,.,TRBJ1-1,TRBV7-9,TGTGCCAGCAGCTCGGTCGGGAACACTGAAGCTTTCTTT,CASSSVGNTEAFF
.,.,TRBJ2-7,TRBV5-1,TGCGCCAGCAGCCACGGTTCCAACGAGCAGTACTTC,CASSHGSNEQYF
TRBD2,few,TRBJ2-5,TRBV7-2,TGTGCCAGCAGCTTTTCGGGGGGGGCGGGTGAGACCCAGTACTTC,CASSFSGGAGETQYF
TRBD1,.,TRBJ2-1,TRBV6-4,TGTGCCAGCAGTGACCTGGACAGGGGGGCCAACAATGAGCAGTTCTTC,CASSDLDRGANNEQFF
TRBD2,.,TRBJ2-1,TRBV6-2/TRBV6-3,TGTGCCAGCAGTACCCCCGGAGCGGGGCGGCTCTCCTACAATGAGCAGTTCTTC,CASSTPGAGRLSYNEQFF
TRBD1,few,TRBJ1-2,TRBV2,TGTGCCAGCAGGAAGGACAGGGGGAATGGCTACACCTTC,CASRKDRGNGYTF
.,.,TRBJ1-3,TRBV5-5,TGTGCCAGCAGCCCCCGGACAGATGGAAACACCATATATTTT,CASSPRTDGNTIYF
TRBD1,.,TRBJ1-1,TRBV5-4,TGTGCCAGCAGCTCTGACCCTGGACAGGGATACACTGAAGCTTTCTTT,CASSSDPGQGYTEAFF
TRBD2,.,TRBJ2-1,TRBV11-2,TGTGCCACAAGACTAGCAGGACTCTACAATGAGCAGTTCTTC,CATRLAGLYNEQFF
.,.,TRBJ1-2,TRBV6-2/TRBV6-3,TGTGCCAGCAGTTTGGGCAGTCGCGGCTACACCTTC,CASSLGSRGYTF
.,few,TRBJ1-5,TRBV24-1,TGTGCCACCAGCCTTGCGGGGGCCGGACAGCCCCAGCATTTT,CATSLAGAGQPQHF
.,.,TRBJ2-7,TRBV13,TGTGCCACCAGACCCTTTTTCCGAGAGGCGGGGCAGTACTTC,CATRPFFREAGQYF
.,few,TRBJ1-1,TRBV24-1,TGTGCCACCAGTGATCCCGCATTAGGGGTCGCGGACACTGAAGCTTTCTTT,CATSDPALGVADTEAFF
TRBD1,.,TRBJ1-2,TRBV12-5,TGTGCTAGTGGTCCCGGGGACAGGAGATATGGCTACACCTTC,CASGPGDRRYGYTF
TRBD1,.,TRBJ1-2,TRBV19,TGTGCCAGTAGTATAGAGCCACAGGGGGCGCTCGGCTACACCTTC,CASSIEPQGALGYTF
.,.,TRBJ1-5,TRBV28,TGTGCCAGCAGTTTAGGACGGGATAGCAATCAGCCCCAGCATTTT,CASSLGRDSNQPQHF
.,.,TRBJ2-7,TRBV12-3/TRBV12-4,TGTGCCAGCAGTTTGAGCGGAGAGCAGTACTTC,CASSLSGEQYF
TRBD1,once,TRBJ1-2,TRBV7-9,TGTGCCAGCAGCTTGTCGGACAGGGGTGGCTATGGCTACACCTTC,CASSLSDRGGYGYTF
.,many,TRBJ2-2,TRBV7-9,TGTGCCAGCAGCTCCTCGGGGGCCGGGGAGCTGTTTTTT,CASSSSGAGELFF
TRBD1,.,TRBJ1-6,TRBV6-5,TGTGCCAGCAGCCGGGGACAGAGGAATTCACCCCTCCACTTT,CASSRGQRNSPLHF
TRBD1,.,TRBJ2-1,TRBV27,TGTGCCAGCCAACCCCACCGGGACAGGGGAACTGGTGAGCAGTTCTTC,CASQPHRDRGTGEQFF